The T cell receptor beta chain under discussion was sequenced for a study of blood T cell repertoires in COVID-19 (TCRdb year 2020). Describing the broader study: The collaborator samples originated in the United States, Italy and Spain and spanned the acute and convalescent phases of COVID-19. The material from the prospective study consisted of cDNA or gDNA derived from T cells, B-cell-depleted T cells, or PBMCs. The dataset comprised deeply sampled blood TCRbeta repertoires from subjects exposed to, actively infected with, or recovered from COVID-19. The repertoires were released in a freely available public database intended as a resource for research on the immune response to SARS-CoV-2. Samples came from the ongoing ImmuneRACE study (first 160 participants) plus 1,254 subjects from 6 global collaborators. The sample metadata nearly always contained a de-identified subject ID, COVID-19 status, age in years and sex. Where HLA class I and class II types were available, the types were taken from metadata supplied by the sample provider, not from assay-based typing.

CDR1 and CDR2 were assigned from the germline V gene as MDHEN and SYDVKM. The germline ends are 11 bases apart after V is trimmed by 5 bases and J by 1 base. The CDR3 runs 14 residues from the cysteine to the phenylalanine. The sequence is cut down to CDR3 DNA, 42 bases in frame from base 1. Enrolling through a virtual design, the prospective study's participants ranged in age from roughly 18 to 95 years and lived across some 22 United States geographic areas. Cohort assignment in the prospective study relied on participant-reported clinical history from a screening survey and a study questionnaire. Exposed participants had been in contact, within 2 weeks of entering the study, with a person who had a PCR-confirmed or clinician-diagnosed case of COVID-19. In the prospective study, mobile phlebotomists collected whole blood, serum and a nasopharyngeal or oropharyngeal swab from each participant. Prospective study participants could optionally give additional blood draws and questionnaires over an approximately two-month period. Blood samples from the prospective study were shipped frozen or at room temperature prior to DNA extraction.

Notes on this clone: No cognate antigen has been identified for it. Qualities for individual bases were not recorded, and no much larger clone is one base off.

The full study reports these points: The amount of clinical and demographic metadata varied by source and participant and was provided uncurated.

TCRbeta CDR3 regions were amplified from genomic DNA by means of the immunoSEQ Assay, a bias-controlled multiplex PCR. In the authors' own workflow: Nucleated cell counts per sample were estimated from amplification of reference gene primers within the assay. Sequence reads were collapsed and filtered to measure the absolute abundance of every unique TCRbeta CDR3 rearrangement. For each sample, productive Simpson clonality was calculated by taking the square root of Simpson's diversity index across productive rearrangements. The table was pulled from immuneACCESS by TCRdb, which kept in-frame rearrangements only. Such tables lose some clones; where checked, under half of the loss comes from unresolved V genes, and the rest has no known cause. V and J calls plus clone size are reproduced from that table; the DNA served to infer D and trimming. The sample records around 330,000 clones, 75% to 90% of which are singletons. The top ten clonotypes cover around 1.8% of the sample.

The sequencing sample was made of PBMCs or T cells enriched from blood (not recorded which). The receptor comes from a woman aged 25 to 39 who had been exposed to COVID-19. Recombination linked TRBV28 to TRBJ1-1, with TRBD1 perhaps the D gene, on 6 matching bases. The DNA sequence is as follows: TGTGCCAGCAGTCCGACAGGAGAGAACACTGAAGCTTTCTTT. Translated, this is CASSPTGENTEAFF.